What follows is one T cell receptor beta chain and its context. No antigen is known for it. Produced via immunoSEQ multiplex PCR; TCRdb's table is partial and in-frame only. This table has about 45,000 clones, approximately 77% appearing once. This sample was taken from a study of vaccination effects on CD4 cells after COVID-19. Study summary: It was a median of 72 days after the second dose that post-vaccine samples were obtained.

Germline CDR1 and CDR2: MNHEY and SVGAGI. V lost 5 bases, J lost 10 bases, and 11 bases stayed unmatched. CDR3 size: 15 residues. Isolating CD4+ T cells followed approximately 9 days of culture. As their vaccination, participants received two doses of either BNT162b2 or mRNA-1273. This clonotype was sampled from a human donor who received a COVID-19 vaccine. Sequencing used CD4+ T cells from PBMCs cultured without peptide, obtained after COVID-19 vaccination. The chain joins TRBV6-5 to TRBJ1-6; 7 bases agree with TRBD1. The CDR3 sequence: CASSTQRQGGSPLHF. As DNA, the CDR3 is TGTGCCAGCAGTACCCAACGACAGGGAGGATCACCCCTCCACTTT.